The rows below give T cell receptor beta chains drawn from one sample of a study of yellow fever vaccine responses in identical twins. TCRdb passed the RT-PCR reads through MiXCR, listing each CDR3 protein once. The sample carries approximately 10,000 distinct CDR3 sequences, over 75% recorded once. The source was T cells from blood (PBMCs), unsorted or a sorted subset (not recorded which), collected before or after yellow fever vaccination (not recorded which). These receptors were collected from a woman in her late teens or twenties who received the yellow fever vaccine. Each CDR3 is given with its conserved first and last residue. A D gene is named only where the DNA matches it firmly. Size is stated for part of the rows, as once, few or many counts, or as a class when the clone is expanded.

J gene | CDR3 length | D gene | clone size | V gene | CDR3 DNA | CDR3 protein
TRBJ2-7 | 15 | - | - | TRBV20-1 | TGCAGTGCTAGAGAGTATGGGACGAGCTCCTACGAGCAGTACTTC | CSAREYGTSSYEQYF
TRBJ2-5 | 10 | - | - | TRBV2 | TGTGCCAGCCGACGGGAGACCCAGTACTTC | CASRRETQYF
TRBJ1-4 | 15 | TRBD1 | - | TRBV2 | TGTGCCAGCGGTTACCGGGACAGACCTAATGAAAAACTGTTTTTT | CASGYRDRPNEKLFF
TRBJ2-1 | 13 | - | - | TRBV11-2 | TGTGCCAGCAGCTTGACTAGGTCCAATGAGCAGTTCTTC | CASSLTRSNEQFF
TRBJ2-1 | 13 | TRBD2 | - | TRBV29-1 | TGCAGCGTTCACGCGACTAGCGGCAATGAGCAGTTCTTC | CSVHATSGNEQFF
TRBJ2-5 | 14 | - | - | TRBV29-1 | TGCAGCGTTGGCCGTCTTCGGGCGGGTGGGACCCAGTACTTC | CSVGRLRAGGTQYF
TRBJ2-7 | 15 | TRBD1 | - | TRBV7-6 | TGTGCCAGCAGCTCAACCGGGACAGGGTCCTACGAGCAGTACTTC | CASSSTGTGSYEQYF
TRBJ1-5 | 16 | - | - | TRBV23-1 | TGCGCCAGCAGTCACGATATGACAGGAGACAATCAGCCCCAGCATTTT | CASSHDMTGDNQPQHF
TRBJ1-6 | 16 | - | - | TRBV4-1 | TGCGCCAGCAGCCGCCCCTACGGGAACGAGAATTCACCCCTCCACTTT | CASSRPYGNENSPLHF
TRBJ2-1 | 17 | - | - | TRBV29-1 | TGCAGCGTTGGAGGTACTGGAGGGATCAAGATCTACAATGAGCAGTTCTTC | CSVGGTGGIKIYNEQFF
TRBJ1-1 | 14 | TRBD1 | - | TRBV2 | TGTGCCAGCAGTGTCGGACAGGGTGGCACTGAAGCTTTCTTT | CASSVGQGGTEAFF
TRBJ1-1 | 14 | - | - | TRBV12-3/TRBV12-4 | TGTGCCAGCACCGTACAGGGTCTCGGCACTGAAGCTTTCTTT | CASTVQGLGTEAFF
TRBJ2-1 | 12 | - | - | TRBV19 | TGTGCCAGTAGTACCTTCTTAAATGAGCAGTTCTTC | CASSTFLNEQFF
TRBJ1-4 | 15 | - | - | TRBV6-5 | TGTGCCAGCAGTTCCTCGGGGGTAACTAATGAAAAACTGTTTTTT | CASSSSGVTNEKLFF
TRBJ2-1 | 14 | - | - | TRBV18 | TGTGCCATCCCTATGGGGGGCCCCTACAATGAGCAGTTCTTC | CAIPMGGPYNEQFF
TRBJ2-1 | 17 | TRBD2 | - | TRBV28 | TGTGCCAGTGCTCTTGTGACTAGCGGGGGGGGAGACAATGAGCAGTTCTTC | CASALVTSGGGDNEQFF
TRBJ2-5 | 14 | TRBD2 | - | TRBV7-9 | TGTGCCAGCAGCGAAGCGGGGGGCCCAGAGACCCAGTACTTC | CASSEAGGPETQYF
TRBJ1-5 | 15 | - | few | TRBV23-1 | TGCGCCAGCAGTCAATCGGACCTCGGCAATCAGCCCCAGCATTTT | CASSQSDLGNQPQHF
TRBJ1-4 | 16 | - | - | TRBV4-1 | TGCGCCAGCAGCCGCACCCGGGGAGCAACTAATGAAAAACTGTTTTTT | CASSRTRGATNEKLFF
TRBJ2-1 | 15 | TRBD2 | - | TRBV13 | TGTGCCAGCAACCGCGGACTAGCGGGGGACAATGAGCAGTTCTTC | CASNRGLAGDNEQFF
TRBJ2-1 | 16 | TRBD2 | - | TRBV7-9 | TGTGCCAGCAGCCCCCCGGGACTAGCGGGATTGGATGAGCAGTTCTTC | CASSPPGLAGLDEQFF
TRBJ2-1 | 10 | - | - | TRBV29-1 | TGCAGCGTTGGTGGGGGTGAGCAGTTCTTC | CSVGGGEQFF
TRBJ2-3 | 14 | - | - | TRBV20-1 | TGCAGTGCTAGAGACATGGAGGCAGCCGATACGCAGTATTTT | CSARDMEAADTQYF
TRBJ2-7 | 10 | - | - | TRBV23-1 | TGCGCCAGCAGTCAGCACGAGCAGTACTTC | CASSQHEQYF
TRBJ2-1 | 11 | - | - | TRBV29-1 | TGCAGCGTTCCCAGGGGTAATGAGCAGTTCTTC | CSVPRGNEQFF
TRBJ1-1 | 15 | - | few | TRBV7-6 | TGTGCCAGCAGCCCAAAAGGCGCCTTGACCACTGAAGCTTTCTTT | CASSPKGALTTEAFF
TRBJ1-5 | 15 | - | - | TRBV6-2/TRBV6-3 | TGTGCCAGCAGTTACGAGGACAGTAGCAATCAGCCCCAGCATTTT | CASSYEDSSNQPQHF
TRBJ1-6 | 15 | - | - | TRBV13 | TGTGCCAGCAGCTTATCTAGCTCCTATAATTCACCCCTCCACTTT | CASSLSSSYNSPLHF
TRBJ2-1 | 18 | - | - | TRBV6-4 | TGTGCCAGCAGTGACCCCCGTGGAGGGGTGAACTCCTACAATGAGCAGTTCTTC | CASSDPRGGVNSYNEQFF
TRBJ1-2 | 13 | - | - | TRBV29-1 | TGCAGCGTGCAATCGGGCCAGTTCTATGGCTACACCTTC | CSVQSGQFYGYTF
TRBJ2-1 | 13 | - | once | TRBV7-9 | TGTGCCAGCAGCTTCCGGGACAACAATGAGCAGTTCTTC | CASSFRDNNEQFF
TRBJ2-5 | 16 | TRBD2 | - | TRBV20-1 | TGCAGTGCTAGAGATCTTACTAGCGGGCCCTTAGAGACCCAGTACTTC | CSARDLTSGPLETQYF
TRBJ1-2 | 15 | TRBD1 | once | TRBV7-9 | TGTGCCAGCAGCTTTTACCGGGACAGTGACTATGGCTACACCTTC | CASSFYRDSDYGYTF
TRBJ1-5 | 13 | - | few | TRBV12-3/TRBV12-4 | TGTGCCAGCAGTTTCTCTCAGAATCAGCCCCAGCATTTT | CASSFSQNQPQHF
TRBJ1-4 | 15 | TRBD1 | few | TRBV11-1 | TGTGCCAGCAGCGAAATGACAGGGATGAGCGAAAAACTGTTTTTT | CASSEMTGMSEKLFF